These 31 T cell receptor beta chains share one sample of origin, sequenced in a study of blood T cell repertoires in COVID-19. The repertoire was sequenced with immunoSEQ multiplex PCR; TCRdb's copy has only in-frame clones and lacks some. The profile shows roughly 60,000 clones, 85% of them singletons. Sequencing input: peripheral blood. These receptors were taken from a human donor in a cohort sampled during active COVID-19.

V is TRBV29-1 and J is TRBJ1-2; 9 bases fit TRBD1. V was pared by 7 bases and J by 7 bases, with 10 bases of the junction left unmatched. CDR3 length: 13 residues. CDR1 is SQVTM and CDR2 is ANQGSEA in the germline V gene. CDR3 nucleotide sequence: TGCAGCGCCAGTCAGGGACAGGGATCTGGCTACACCTTC. Translated, it gives CSASQGQGSGYTF.

Only one count was recorded for this clone. The chain is built from TRBV4-3 and TRBJ2-3, with 9 bases identical to TRBD2. After removal of 0 bases from V and 6 bases from J, the junction contained 7 bases not matched to a gene. This CDR3 is 16 amino acids long. Per germline, CDR1 LGHNA and CDR2 YSLEER. Here the CDR3 reads CASSQDVAGAPDTQYF. The DNA for the CDR3 is TGCGCCAGCAGCCAAGATGTAGCGGGAGCCCCCGATACGCAGTATTTT.

The chain joins TRBV28 to TRBJ1-1; 9 positions agree with TRBD1. The junction had 11 bases not matched to a gene; V was cut back by 6 bases and J by 3 bases. From germline, CDR1 is MDHEN and CDR2 SYDVKM. CDR3 length: 16 amino acids. The CDR3 loop is CASRRNLRDRDTEAFF. The DNA for the CDR3 is TGTGCCAGCAGACGTAACTTAAGGGACAGGGACACTGAAGCTTTCTTT.

J is TRBJ1-1 and V is TRBV29-1; a weak D match, TRBD1 (5 bases). Germline V gene sequence: CDR1 SQVTM, CDR2 ANQGSEA. Trimming cost V 4 bases and J 7 bases, with 16 bases left between them. The CDR3 spans 13 residues. CDR3 sequence reads: CSVVGDSLFEAFF. CDR3 coding DNA: TGCAGCGTTGTTGGAGACAGCCTTTTTGAAGCTTTCTTT.

The chain carries TRBV3-1 (or the pseudogene TRBV3-2) and TRBJ1-1, with 9 bases matching TRBD1. The CDR3 contains 18 residues. J lost 2 bases, V lost 0 bases, and 10 bases had no gene match. From germline, CDR1 is LGHDT and CDR2 YNNKEL (reference sequence). The CDR3 DNA sequence: TGTGCCAGCAGCCAAGATCTCAGGACAGGGGTGACCAACACTGAAGCTTTCTTT. Its translation: CASSQDLRTGVTNTEAFF.

DNA of the CDR3: TGCGCCAGCAGCCAAGAGCCAGCGGGTTCAGAAGAGACCCAGTACTTC. Amino acid sequence: CASSQEPAGSEETQYF. The chain is built from TRBV4-1 and TRBJ2-5, with D possibly being TRBD2 (6 bases). The germline CDR1 and CDR2 sequences are MGHRA and YSYEKL. V gave up 0 bases and J gave up 3 bases, with 14 bases separating them. There are 16 residues in the CDR3.

V gene TRBV7-2 combines with J gene TRBJ2-3, with D perhaps matching TRBD2 (6 bases). The ends were cut back, 2 bases at V and 0 bases at J, with 9 bases in the middle. Germline CDR1 and CDR2: SGHTA and FQGNSA. CDR3 size: 15 residues. The CDR3 DNA follows: TGTGCCAGCAGCTTATTGCTAGCGAGCACAGATACGCAGTATTTT. It yields the protein CASSLLLASTDTQYF.

In DNA form, the CDR3 reads TGTGCCCAGTTCCACCTCGCGAACACCGGGGAGCTGTTTTTT. Translated, it gives CAQFHLANTGELFF. This rearrangement joins TRBV2 to TRBJ2-2, with D uncertain. Germline V gene sequence: CDR1 SNHLY, CDR2 FYNNEI. The V gene lost 11 bases and the J gene lost 0 bases, with 13 bases spanning the gap. There are 14 residues in the CDR3. Drawing the rest from reference TRBV2 and TRBJ2-2, the complete variable domain is EPEVTQTPSHQVTQMGQEVILRCVPISNHLYFYWYRQILGQKVEFLVSFYNNEISEKSEIFDDQFSVERPDGSNFTLKIRSTKLEDSAMYFCAQFHLANTGELFFGEGSRLTVL.

This chain links TRBV24-1 with TRBJ2-7; 9 nucleotides align to TRBD1. From germline, CDR1 is KGHDR and CDR2 SFDVKD. This CDR3 is 13 amino acids long. With 9 bases clipped from V and 5 bases from J, the junction kept 7 bases outside the gene matches. In DNA, the CDR3 is TGTGCCACCGGCGGGACAGGGCTCCACGAGCAGTACTTC. Its translation is CATGGTGLHEQYF.

The chain is built from TRBV11-2 and TRBJ2-7; a possible D gene is TRBD2 (6 bases). Trimming took off 4 bases at V and 2 bases at J, with 12 bases between the two ends. From germline, CDR1 is SGHAT and CDR2 FQNNGV. This CDR3 contains 14 residues. The CDR3 is CASSSGTWTYEQYF. In DNA, the CDR3 is TGTGCCAGCAGCTCCGGGACTTGGACCTACGAGCAGTACTTC.

This clone occurred a few times. The V call is TRBV19, the J call TRBJ1-5; 9 bases match TRBD1. The CDR3 consists of 15 residues. V gave up 5 bases and J gave up 9 bases; unmatched junction bases: 11. The germline V gene has CDR1 LNHDA and CDR2 SQIVND (reference sequence). This CDR3 reads CASSLGTGRPGPQHF. The CDR3 DNA follows: TGTGCCAGTAGTCTCGGGACAGGGAGACCTGGGCCCCAGCATTTT.

This clone is a singleton in its sample. The chain is built from TRBV3-1 (or the pseudogene TRBV3-2) and TRBJ2-7; the match to TRBD2 covers 13 bases. The CDR3 spans 15 residues. V lost 1 base and J lost 4; bases outside the gene matches: 1. Germline loops: CDR1 LGHDT, CDR2 YNNKEL (reference sequence). CDR3 region: CASSQGTSGSYEQYF. Written as DNA, the CDR3 is TGTGCCAGCAGCCAAGGGACTAGCGGGAGTTACGAGCAGTACTTC.

This clone was recorded a few times. The rearrangement uses TRBV18 and TRBJ2-1, with D possibly matching TRBD2 (6 bases). The CDR3 totals 16 residues. CDR1 is KGHSH and CDR2 is LQKENI in the germline V gene. V was pared by 6 bases and J by 0 bases, with 15 bases between. CDR3 DNA sequence: TGTGCCAGCTCCCCCCTAGCGCCAAGCTCCTACAATGAGCAGTTCTTC. This gives the protein CASSPLAPSSYNEQFF. Full variable domain (remainder filled in from reference TRBV18 and TRBJ2-1): NAGVMQNPRHLVRRRGQEARLRCSPMKGHSHVYWYRQLPEEGLKFMVYLQKENIIDESGMPKERFSAEFPKEGPSILRIQQVVRGDSAAYFCASSPLAPSSYNEQFFGPGTRLTVL.

This clone was seen a few times. V gene TRBV18 combines with J gene TRBJ2-1; 7 bases fit TRBD2. The junction had 4 bases not matched to a gene; V was cut back by 3 bases and J by 2 bases. From germline, CDR1 is KGHSH and CDR2 LQKENI. This CDR3 is built from 15 residues. The CDR3 sequence: CASSPNGGTYNEQFF. CDR3 DNA sequence: TGTGCCAGCTCACCCAACGGGGGGACCTACAATGAGCAGTTCTTC.

This clone was counted once. The chain recombines TRBV7-2 with TRBJ2-3; the match to TRBD1 covers 10 bases. V gave up 3 bases and J gave up 4 bases; unmatched junction bases: 4. CDR3 length: 15 amino acids. Germline V lookup: CDR1 SGHTA, CDR2 FQGNSA. This chain's CDR3 is CASSFDRGRSDTQYF. As DNA, the CDR3 is TGTGCCAGCAGCTTCGACAGGGGGCGCTCAGATACGCAGTATTTT. The full variable domain, its missing parts supplied by reference TRBV7-2 and TRBJ2-3, is GAGVSQSPSNKVTEKGKDVELRCDPISGHTALYWYRQSLGQGLEFLIYFQGNSAPDKSGLPSDRFSAERTGGSVSTLTIQRTQQEDSAVYLCASSFDRGRSDTQYFGPGTRLTVL.

The rearrangement links TRBV19 to TRBJ2-3; 15 bases agree with TRBD2. The CDR3 length is 17 residues. V gave up 8 bases and J gave up 1 base; unmatched junction bases: 7. Germline values: CDR1 LNHDA, CDR2 SQIVND (reference sequence). DNA for the CDR3: TGTGCCAGTGGCCGGACTAGCGGGAGGGTGGGCACAGATACGCAGTATTTT. Its protein is CASGRTSGRVGTDTQYF. The full variable domain, completed using reference TRBV19 and TRBJ2-3, is DGGITQSPKYLFRKEGQNVTLSCEQNLNHDAMYWYRQDPGQGLRLIYYSQIVNDFQKGDIAEGYSVSREKKESFPLTVTSAQKNPTAFYLCASGRTSGRVGTDTQYFGPGTRLTVL.

The chain carries TRBV5-1 and TRBJ2-7, with D possibly being TRBD1 (5 bases). The CDR3 contains 13 residues. Looked up from germline, CDR1 is SGHRS and CDR2 is YFSETQ. The V gene lost 3 bases and the J gene lost 6 bases, with 13 bases spanning the gap. The CDR3 DNA sequence: TGCGCCAGCAGCTGGAAGGTAGGGGTCGAGCAGTACTTC. This encodes CASSWKVGVEQYF.

V usage is TRBV29-1 and J usage is TRBJ2-3; TRBD1 matches at 7 bases. The V gene's germline CDR1 is SQVTM and CDR2 ANQGSEA. The V and J ends lost 1 base and 0 bases, in that order; junction bases with no gene match: 10. This CDR3 is built from 17 residues. CDR3 loop: CSVEVGQAWNSTDTQYF. CDR3 sequence (DNA): TGCAGCGTTGAAGTAGGACAGGCGTGGAATAGCACAGATACGCAGTATTTT.

The CDR3 DNA follows: TGTGCCAGCAGCTTTTCCCAGGGGGTTGGTAGAAACACCATATATTTT. This gives the protein CASSFSQGVGRNTIYF. The chain employs TRBV5-4 and TRBJ1-3; TRBD1 agrees at 7 bases. Germline V CDR1 and CDR2: SGHNT, YYREEE (reference sequence). The CDR3 is made up of 16 amino acids. With V trimmed by 2 bases and J by 5 bases, 10 bases remained unmatched.

The chain is built from TRBV11-3 and TRBJ2-7; TRBD2 matches at 8 bases. Per germline, CDR1 SGHNT and CDR2 YENEEA. This CDR3 is 14 amino acids long. After removal of 3 bases from V and 5 bases from J, the junction contained 6 bases not matched to a gene. The CDR3 here is CASSFDGRADEQYF. CDR3 DNA: TGTGCCAGCAGCTTTGACGGGAGGGCCGACGAGCAGTACTTC.

This sequence joins TRBV30 and TRBJ2-5; D uncertain. This CDR3 spans 11 amino acids. Germline V gene sequence: CDR1 GTSNPN, CDR2 SVGIG (reference sequence). The V end was cut by 2 bases, the J end by 3 bases, with 4 bases between. CDR3 residues: CAWSSKETQYF. The CDR3 nucleotides are TGTGCCTGGAGTTCCAAAGAGACCCAGTACTTC.

CDR3 bases: TGTGCCAGCAGTTTGTCCGCCGGGACAGGGAGAGAAAAACTGTTTTTT. It codes for CASSLSAGTGREKLFF. The genes are TRBV28 and TRBJ1-4; 9 positions match TRBD1. The V gene end was trimmed by 3 bases and the J gene end by 8 bases; junction bases not matched to a gene: 10. The CDR3 consists of 16 residues. CDR1 is MDHEN and CDR2 is SYDVKM in the germline V gene.

The V gene is TRBV9, the J gene TRBJ2-5, with D possibly matching TRBD1 (5 bases). The V gene's germline CDR1 is SGDLS and CDR2 YYNGEE. The V end was cut by 0 bases, the J end by 2 bases, with 5 bases between. The CDR3 is made up of 13 amino acids. Here the CDR3 DNA reads TGTGCCAGCAGCGTAGGACAGCAAGAGACCCAGTACTTC. Translating it yields CASSVGQQETQYF.

CDR3 loop: CAWSVQGRSPLHF. The CDR3 DNA is TGTGCCTGGAGTGTTCAGGGGCGCTCACCCCTCCACTTT. This chain connects TRBV30 to TRBJ1-6; tentatively, D is TRBD1 (6 bases). The CDR3 sequence is 13 residues long. Germline-derived CDR1 and CDR2 are GTSNPN and SVGIG (reference sequence). V lost 0 bases and J 10 bases, leaving 10 bases between the germline ends.

V usage is TRBV29-1 and J usage is TRBJ2-3, with 16 bases aligning to TRBD2. With V trimmed by 7 bases and J by 0 bases, 4 bases remained unmatched. CDR3 size: 16 residues. CDR1 SQVTM and CDR2 ANQGSEA come from the germline V gene. In nucleotides, the CDR3 is TGCAGCGCGGGACTAGCGGGAGGGACTAGCACAGATACGCAGTATTTT. Translated: CSAGLAGGTSTDTQYF.

This chain uses TRBV2 with TRBJ2-7; 11 positions agree with TRBD2. This CDR3 comprises 14 residues. The V segment lost 6 bases and the J segment 6 bases; nucleotides outside the gene matches: 7. Germline V lookup: CDR1 SNHLY, CDR2 FYNNEI. CDR3 residues: CASSVVGLAGEQYF. CDR3 bases: TGTGCCAGCAGCGTCGTTGGACTAGCGGGCGAGCAGTACTTC.

V is TRBV27 and J is TRBJ2-7; 11 nucleotides align to TRBD2. This CDR3 has 13 amino acids. Germline CDR1 MNHEY, CDR2 SMNVEV (reference sequence). With 10 bases clipped from V and 6 bases from J, the junction kept 8 bases outside the gene matches. This CDR3 is CATGLAGFSEQYF. The CDR3 region has the DNA TGTGCCACCGGACTAGCGGGCTTCTCCGAGCAGTACTTC.

J is TRBJ1-5 and V is TRBV7-9, with 9 bases lining up with TRBD1. Germline CDR1 SEHNR, CDR2 FQNEAQ (reference sequence). This CDR3 spans 19 amino acids. J gave up 0 bases and V 5 bases, and 14 bases lay outside the gene matches. The CDR3 region is CASSMTDRGNFYSNQPQHF. CDR3 nucleotide sequence: TGTGCCAGCAGCATGACGGACAGGGGAAATTTCTATAGCAATCAGCCCCAGCATTTT.

V gene TRBV15 combines with J gene TRBJ1-6; D gene ambiguous. The CDR3 runs 15 residues. With 9 bases removed from V and 0 bases from J, the gap between germline ends came to 12 bases. Germline assignment: CDR1 LNHNV and CDR2 YYDKDF (reference sequence). The CDR3 region has the DNA TGTGCCACGAGGAGGGAAAGCTCCTATAATTCACCCCTCCACTTT. The encoded protein is CATRRESSYNSPLHF.

The V call is TRBV6-5, the J call TRBJ1-4; the D gene is possibly TRBD1 (5 bases). The CDR3 covers 13 residues. Germline CDR1 MNHEY, CDR2 SVGAGI. V lost 5 bases, J lost 8 bases, and 12 bases lay in between. The CDR3 here is CASSRDDSEKLFF. CDR3 nucleotide sequence: TGTGCCAGCAGTCGAGACGACAGCGAAAAACTGTTTTTT.

V is TRBV30 and J is TRBJ2-3, with TRBD2 matching 7 bases. Germline V gene lookup returns CDR1 GTSNPN and CDR2 SVGIG (reference sequence). The CDR3 runs 14 residues. V dropped 4 bases and J dropped 5; count of bases not matched to a gene: 9. The CDR3 spells CAWTSAGFGDTQYF. In DNA form, the CDR3 reads TGTGCCTGGACGTCAGCGGGATTTGGAGATACGCAGTATTTT.